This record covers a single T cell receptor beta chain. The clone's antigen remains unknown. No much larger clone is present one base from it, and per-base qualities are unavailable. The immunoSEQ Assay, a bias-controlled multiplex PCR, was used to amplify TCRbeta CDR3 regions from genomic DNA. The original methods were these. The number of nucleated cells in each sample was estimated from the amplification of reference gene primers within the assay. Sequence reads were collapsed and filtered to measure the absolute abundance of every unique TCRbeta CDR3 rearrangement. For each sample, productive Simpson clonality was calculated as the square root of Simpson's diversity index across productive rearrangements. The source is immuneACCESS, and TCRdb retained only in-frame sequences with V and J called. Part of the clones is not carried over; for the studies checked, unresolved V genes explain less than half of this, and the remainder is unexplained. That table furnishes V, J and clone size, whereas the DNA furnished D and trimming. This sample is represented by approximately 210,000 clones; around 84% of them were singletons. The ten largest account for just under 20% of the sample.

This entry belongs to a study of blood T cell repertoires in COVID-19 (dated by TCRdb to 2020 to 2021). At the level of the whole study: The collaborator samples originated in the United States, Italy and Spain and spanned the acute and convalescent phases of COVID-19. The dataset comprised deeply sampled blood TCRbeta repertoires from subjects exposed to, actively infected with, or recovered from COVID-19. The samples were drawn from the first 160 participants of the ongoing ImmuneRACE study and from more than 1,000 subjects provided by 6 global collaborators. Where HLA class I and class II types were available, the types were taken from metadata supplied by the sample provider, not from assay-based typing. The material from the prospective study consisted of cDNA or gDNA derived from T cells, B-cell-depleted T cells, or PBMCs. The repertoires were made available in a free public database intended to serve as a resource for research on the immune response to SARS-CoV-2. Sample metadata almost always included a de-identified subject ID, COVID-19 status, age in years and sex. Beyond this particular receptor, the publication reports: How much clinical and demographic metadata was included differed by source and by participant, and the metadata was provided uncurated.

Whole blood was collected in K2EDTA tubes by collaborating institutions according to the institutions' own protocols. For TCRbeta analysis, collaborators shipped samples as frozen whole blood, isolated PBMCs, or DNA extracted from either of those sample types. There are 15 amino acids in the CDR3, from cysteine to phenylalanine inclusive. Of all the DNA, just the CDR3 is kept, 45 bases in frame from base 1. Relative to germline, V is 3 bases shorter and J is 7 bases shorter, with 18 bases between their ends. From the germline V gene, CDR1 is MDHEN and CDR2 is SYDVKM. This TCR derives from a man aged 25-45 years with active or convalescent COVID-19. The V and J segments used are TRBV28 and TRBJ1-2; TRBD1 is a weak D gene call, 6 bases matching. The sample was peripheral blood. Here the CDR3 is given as CASSFNQGRMSGYTF. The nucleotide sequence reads TGTGCCAGCAGTTTCAATCAGGGGCGGATGAGTGGCTACACCTTC.